This T cell receptor beta chain is drawn from a study of CD8 T cells in ankylosing spondylitis. The authors made TCR beta libraries by quantitative 5'-RACE with molecular barcodes. TCRdb redid the calling of the 5' RACE reads with MiXCR, one entry per CDR3 protein. In the table there are about 200,000 distinct CDR3 sequences, about 13% of which are singletons. A few counts support this clonotype. What it binds is not known. Study results and limitations: Prior literature has documented some motif variants in synovial fluid and blood from reactive arthritis.

Sequences were obtained from blood, either unsorted or a sorted T cell fraction (not recorded which). The sequence derives from a male donor with ankylosing spondylitis or in good health (not recorded which).

The CDR3 sequence: CASSDHEQYF. The CDR3 DNA reads as TGTGCCAGCAGTGATCATGAGCAGTACTTC. This sequence joins TRBV2 and TRBJ2-7; D call uncertain. CDR1 SNHLY and CDR2 FYNNEI come from the germline V gene. This CDR3 region has 10 residues. Trimming took 3 bases from V and 7 from J, leaving 4 bases between them.